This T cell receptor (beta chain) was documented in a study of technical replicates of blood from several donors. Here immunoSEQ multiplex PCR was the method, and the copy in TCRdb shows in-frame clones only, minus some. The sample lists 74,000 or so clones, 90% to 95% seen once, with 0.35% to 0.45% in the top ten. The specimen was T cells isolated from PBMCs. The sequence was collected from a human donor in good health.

The CDR3 sequence: CAWSGLGNTIYF. DNA for the CDR3: TGTGCCTGGAGTGGTCTTGGAAACACCATATATTTT. This chain joins TRBV30 and TRBJ1-3, with D unresolved. V was cut by 1 base and J by 3 bases, with 4 bases left in between. In germline, CDR1 is GTSNPN, CDR2 SVGIG (reference sequence). The length of the CDR3 is 12 residues.